One sample yielded the 22 T cell receptor beta chains listed below, sequenced in a study of vaccination effects on CD4 cells after COVID-19. Viral peptide pool expansion of antigen-specific CD4+ T cells preceded sequencing in the ViraFEST assay. Following 10 days of culture, CD4+ T cells were isolated. Vaccinated participants had no history of SARS-CoV-2 infection and tested negative for nucleocapsid antibodies. Using immunoSEQ multiplex PCR, the repertoire was profiled, and TCRdb retains in-frame clones only, with some absent. The sample includes 71,000 or so clones, approximately 79% of them seen just once. Antigen specificity for these receptors is unknown. The material was CD4+ T cells from PBMCs cultured with HCoV-OC43 spike peptides, obtained before COVID-19 vaccination. Stated subset: HCoV-OC43 spike overlapping peptide pool stimulation. All receptors come from a human donor who received a COVID-19 vaccine.

The V call is TRBV19, the J call TRBJ1-5; D gene uncertain. Trimming cost V 9 bases and J 1 base, with 22 bases left between them. CDR3 length equals 17 residues. The germline CDR1 and CDR2 sequences are LNHDA and SQIVND (reference sequence). The CDR3 DNA reads as TGTGCCAGCTCTTCACCTATAGCTTTCTTGAGCAATCAGCCCCAGCATTTT. This encodes CASSSPIAFLSNQPQHF.

The CDR3 here is CASKVDSQMNTEAFF. The CDR3 coding sequence is TGTGCCAGCAAAGTGGACAGTCAGATGAACACTGAAGCTTTCTTT. The chain recombines TRBV6-4 with TRBJ1-1; the D gene is possibly TRBD1 (6 bases). V was cut by 7 bases and J by 0 bases, with 15 bases left in between. The germline CDR1 and CDR2 sequences are MRHNA and SNTAGT. This CDR3 has 15 amino acids.

This chain uses TRBV24-1 with TRBJ2-3; D is unclear. Germline assignment: CDR1 KGHDR and CDR2 SFDVKD. V lost 0 bases and J 2 bases, leaving 2 bases between the germline ends. The CDR3 extends over 13 amino acids. DNA of the CDR3: TGTGCCACCAGTGATTTGCCCACAGATACGCAGTATTTT. Translated, it gives CATSDLPTDTQYF.

The CDR3 DNA reads TGCGCCAGCAGCCCTAGACAGGGGGCGCGCACCGGGGAGCTGTTTTTT. This gives the protein CASSPRQGARTGELFF. V is TRBV5-1 and J is TRBJ2-2; 10 bases map to TRBD1. Germline CDR1 and CDR2: SGHRS and YFSETQ. Unmatched junction bases numbered 7, after V lost 4 bases and J lost 4 bases. CDR3 length equals 16 residues.

This chain links TRBV5-1 with TRBJ1-6, with D possibly TRBD1 on 5 matching bases. The germline CDR1 and CDR2 sequences are SGHRS and YFSETQ. The ends were cut back, 0 bases at V and 7 bases at J, with 8 bases in the middle. The CDR3 is 14 residues long. CDR3 protein: CASSLASGNSPLHF. The CDR3 DNA reads TGCGCCAGCAGCTTGGCGTCAGGGAATTCACCCCTCCACTTT.

The gene calls are TRBV4-1 and TRBJ1-2; perhaps TRBD1 as D (6 bases). The V and J ends lost 1 base and 8 bases respectively, with 14 bases between them. CDR1 and CDR2 from the germline V gene are MGHRA and YSYEKL. CDR3 size: 14 residues. The CDR3 here is CASSQALTGMGYTF. DNA of the CDR3: TGCGCCAGCAGCCAAGCCTTGACAGGTATGGGCTACACCTTC.

This clone was seen a few times. V is TRBV7-3 and J is TRBJ1-6; TRBD1 matches at 9 bases. Germline-derived CDR1 and CDR2 are SGHTA and FQGTGA. The ends lost 4 bases at V and 9 bases at J; junction bases unmatched: 7. The CDR3 spans 15 residues. The chain's CDR3 is CASSSQGQGSSPLHF. CDR3 nucleotides: TGTGCCAGCAGCTCCCAGGGACAGGGTAGTTCACCCCTCCACTTT.

The J gene is TRBJ2-7, the V gene TRBV4-1; 8 nucleotides match TRBD2. The V gene's germline CDR1 is MGHRA and CDR2 YSYEKL. The CDR3 length is 17 residues. V was clipped by 5 bases and J by 5 bases; unmatched bases: 17. The CDR3 is CASSLSPGGGLYDEQYV. The CDR3 nucleotides read TGCGCCAGCAGCTTATCTCCCGGGGGGGGGCTCTACGACGAGCAGTACGTC.

The chain links TRBV5-1 to TRBJ1-1; D is perhaps TRBD1 (6 bases). CDR3 size: 15 residues. The V gene lost 4 bases and the J gene lost 5 bases, with 18 bases spanning the gap. CDR1 and CDR2 from the germline V gene are SGHRS and YFSETQ. CDR3 sequence reads: CASSPIQGVYTEAFF. In nucleotides, the CDR3 is TGCGCCAGCAGCCCTATACAGGGTGTATATACTGAAGCTTTCTTT. Together with reference TRBV5-1 and TRBJ1-1, the CDR3 gives the full variable domain: KAGVTQTPRYLIKTRGQQVTLSCSPISGHRSVSWYQQTPGQGLQFLFEYFSETQRNKGNFPGRFSGRQFSNSRSEMNVSTLELGDSALYLCASSPIQGVYTEAFFGQGTRLTVV.

The rearrangement joins TRBV6-4 to TRBJ2-1; a possible D gene is TRBD2 (5 bases). This CDR3 contains 17 residues. V shed 3 bases and J shed 13 bases, with 28 bases lying between them. CDR1 is MRHNA, CDR2 SNTAGT, per germline. CDR3 sequence reads: CASSESGSDLGSRRQFF. In nucleotides, the CDR3 is TGTGCCAGCAGTGAGTCCGGCTCGGATCTTGGGAGTCGACGACAGTTCTTC.

The genes are TRBV6-5 and TRBJ2-2, with TRBD1 as a possible D gene (5 bases). V lost 0 bases and J 7 bases, leaving 9 bases between the germline ends. The germline CDR1 and CDR2 sequences are MNHEY and SVGAGI. This CDR3 has 14 residues. This CDR3 is CASSYSQGNGELFF. Here the CDR3 DNA reads TGTGCCAGCAGTTACTCTCAGGGAAACGGGGAGCTGTTTTTT.

The chain combines TRBV7-3 with TRBJ2-5, with D perhaps given as TRBD1 or TRBD2 (7 bases each). With 5 bases removed from V and 4 bases from J, the gap between germline ends came to 14 bases. This CDR3 contains 14 residues. CDR1 is SGHTA and CDR2 is FQGTGA in the germline V gene. This CDR3 is CASSRSGGGETQYF. The CDR3 DNA reads TGTGCCAGCAGCCGGTCAGGGGGGGGAGAGACCCAGTACTTC.

The rearrangement uses TRBV5-6 and TRBJ1-1; D might be TRBD1 (5 bases). V shed 5 bases and J shed 1 base, with 15 bases lying between them. Germline CDR1 and CDR2: SGHDT and YYEEEE. The CDR3 has 15 amino acids. CDR3 amino acids: CASSYRRVGNTEAFF. In nucleotides, the CDR3 is TGTGCCAGCAGTTACCGCAGGGTCGGGAACACTGAAGCTTTCTTT.

The CDR3 region is CASSLRVGETQYF. CDR3 bases: TGTGCCAGCAGTCTCAGGGTGGGGGAGACCCAGTACTTC. The chain uses TRBV27 and TRBJ2-5; TRBD1 is a possible D gene (5 bases). Trimming removed 5 bases at V and 5 bases at J, with 12 bases between. The CDR3 is 13 amino acids. Germline values: CDR1 MNHEY, CDR2 SMNVEV (reference sequence).

This chain uses TRBV9 with TRBJ2-1; 8 positions agree with TRBD2. This CDR3 region has 14 residues. Germline CDR1 reads SGDLS; CDR2 reads YYNGEE. V shed 3 bases, J shed 1 base, and the junction held 0 bases outside the gene matches. This CDR3 reads CASSASGSYNEQFF. The CDR3, as DNA: TGTGCCAGCAGCGCTAGCGGGTCCTACAATGAGCAGTTCTTC.

This chain links TRBV2 with TRBJ2-3; no reliable D call. The CDR3 has 13 amino acids. The germline V gene encodes CDR1 SNHLY and CDR2 FYNNEI. V shed 5 bases and J shed 3 bases, with 9 bases lying between them. DNA for the CDR3: TGTGCCAGCAGTTGGATCCGAACAGATACGCAGTATTTT. Translated: CASSWIRTDTQYF.

This chain joins TRBV7-2 and TRBJ1-5; 7 positions match TRBD1. The length of the CDR3 is 13 residues. Germline values: CDR1 SGHTA, CDR2 FQGNSA. V shed 5 bases and J 2 bases; nucleotides not matched to a gene: 0. The chain's CDR3 is CASSGQGNQPQHF. In DNA form, the CDR3 reads TGTGCCAGCAGCGGACAGGGCAATCAGCCCCAGCATTTT. The variable domain in full, completed from reference TRBV7-2 and TRBJ1-5, reads GAGVSQSPSNKVTEKGKDVELRCDPISGHTALYWYRQSLGQGLEFLIYFQGNSAPDKSGLPSDRFSAERTGGSVSTLTIQRTQQEDSAVYLCASSGQGNQPQHFGDGTRLSIL.

The chain joins TRBV5-4 to TRBJ1-1; maybe TRBD1 (6 bases). This CDR3 is 14 amino acids long. In germline, CDR1 is SGHNT, CDR2 YYREEE (reference sequence). V dropped 4 bases and J dropped 9 bases, with 19 bases sitting between them. DNA of the CDR3: TGTGCCAGCAGCCTGCCCCTTGGGGGCCAAAAAGCTTTCTTT. This sequence encodes CASSLPLGGQKAFF.

This clone has a handful of counts. V gene TRBV9 combines with J gene TRBJ1-2; D is unresolved. V lost 0 bases to trimming and J lost 0 bases, with 9 bases between them. The length of the CDR3 is 15 residues. Per the germline V gene, CDR1 is SGDLS and CDR2 is YYNGEE. The CDR3 nucleotides read TGTGCCAGCAGCGTAGTTGGGGAAGCTAACTATGGCTACACCTTC. It specifies CASSVVGEANYGYTF.

This clone occurred a few times. The conserved final phenylalanine or tryptophan is absent from the CDR3, which likely points to a read error. The DNA is omitted, as the CDR3 cannot be located on it reliably, and the CDR3 follows TCRdb's listing. V usage is TRBV12-2 and J usage is TRBJ1-5. TRBV12-2 is annotated as a pseudogene. 11 amino acids form the CDR3, both terminal residues included. This chain's CDR3 is CASRPMGNHSS.

The V gene is TRBV5-5, the J gene TRBJ2-2; D unclear. This CDR3 is 13 amino acids long. Trimming removed 1 base at V and 5 bases at J, with 6 bases between. Germline lookup yields CDR1 SGHKS and CDR2 YYEKEE (reference sequence). The CDR3 here is CASSLLRTGELFF. For the CDR3, the DNA is TGTGCCAGCAGCTTGTTGAGAACCGGGGAGCTGTTTTTT.

This clone was counted a few times. This chain uses TRBV3-1 (or the pseudogene TRBV3-2) with TRBJ1-5; tentative D call: TRBD1 (5 bases). This CDR3 has 12 amino acids. The V end was cut by 1 base, the J end by 11 bases, with 9 bases between. The germline gives CDR1 LGHDT, CDR2 YNNKEL (reference sequence). CDR3 DNA sequence: TGTGCCAGCAGCCAAGGGGGGGTGACCCAGCATTTT. Protein product: CASSQGGVTQHF.